This T cell receptor beta chain was obtained from a study of post-analysis software for immune sequencing data. Findings and limits, study-wide: Strong co-clustering by F measure was seen for same-batch samples. Significantly lower normalized Chao1 diversity was seen in multiple sclerosis patients than in controls. With TRBV5-6, TRBV5-1 and TRBV20-1 included, 4 or 5 TRBV segments were more frequent in patients than in controls.

To note about this clonotype: Its target is unknown.

Trimming took 4 bases from V and 4 from J, leaving 5 bases between them. This CDR3 has 12 amino acids. Germline V CDR1 and CDR2: MNHEY, SVGAGI. Prepared TCR beta cDNA libraries contained unique molecular identifiers. T cells, about 0.9 to 10 million of them, yielded hundreds of thousands of cDNA molecules. TCRdb itself ran the PCR reads through MiXCR, one entry per CDR3 protein. The repertoire holds over 150,000 distinct CDR3 sequences, with about 32% as singletons. The source of this sequence is a girl aged 10-17 years with multiple sclerosis. V usage is TRBV6-5 and J usage is TRBJ2-1; D gene uncertain. Sequences were obtained from blood. The DNA for the CDR3 is TGTGCCAGCAGTTCCCCTTACAATGAGCAGTTCTTC. Its protein is CASSSPYNEQFF.